This TCR beta chain is drawn from a study of T cells in Graves' hyperthyroidism and ophthalmopathy (dated by TCRdb to the late 2010s). Context from the whole study: Peripheral blood was sampled at the time of initial diagnosis, prior to any treatment. An independent validation cohort of some 18 hyperthyroidism patients and roughly 16 patients who later progressed to ophthalmopathy tested prospective prediction of ophthalmopathy. The paper describes TCR Vbeta CDR3 sequencing of roughly 130 peripheral blood samples, made up of 43 ophthalmopathy patients, roughly 75 hyperthyroidism patients and approximately 17 progressor patients. The 85 to 100 discovery patients were divided at random into training and test sets in a 7:3 ratio. To identify TCR V-J signatures that set the groups apart, the researchers used a discovery cohort of approximately 98 patients, made up of under 50 with Graves' ophthalmopathy and 57 with stable Graves' hyperthyroidism. In addition, the study compared T-cell repertoires in thyroid tissue and in blood from roughly 6 Graves' hyperthyroidism patients. After sampling, hyperthyroidism patients received methimazole starting at 30 mg daily, and ophthalmopathy patients received high-dose intravenous methylprednisolone. Paper-wide results and their limitations: A model built on a 13 V-J signature distinguished ophthalmopathy from stable hyperthyroidism, reaching about 88% sensitivity and approximately 81% specificity in cross-validation and 80%/75% in testing. In validation, the model predicted progression to ophthalmopathy a median of about 6.8 months before onset, with around 70% sensitivity and almost 75% specificity. No statistical method was used to fix the sample size in advance, and group allocation was not hidden from the investigators. Most expanded thyroid clonotypes (frequency above 0.001) were also found in blood, which suggests that blood repertoires may mirror thyroid immune responses.

Stable Graves' hyperthyroidism was defined as no progression to ophthalmopathy during 18 months of follow-up. Hyperthyroidism patients were aged 18 to 65 years and newly diagnosed, with disease duration of less than 2 months. Any patient with an uncontrolled infection, another autoimmune disease, pregnancy or lactation was excluded. Clinical symptoms, serum thyroxine and TRAb, thyroid ultrasound, and orbital computed tomography formed the basis for the diagnoses. PBMCs were isolated from 7.5 to 10 ml of fresh peripheral blood by Ficoll-Paque density gradient centrifugation. Total RNA was extracted with Trizol reagent, and quality was checked on an Agilent 2100 Bioanalyzer. This clonotype was counted many times. This receptor's antigen is unknown. No qualities accompany the bases; no much larger clone lies one base away. CDR1 and CDR2 are read off the germline V gene as SGHNT and YENEEA. V loses 4 bases at its end and J loses 5 bases; junction bases beyond the gene matches: 10. The CDR3 holds 15 amino acids from the cysteine to the phenylalanine. The CDR3 DNA has 45 bases and is translated from base 1.

Amplification of TCR beta CDR3 regions was carried out from RNA transcripts. The first round of RT-PCR for the TCR CDR3 was performed with the HTBI primer set and the Qiagen OneStep RT-PCR kit. A second multiplex PCR round built the libraries, followed by size selection and purification. Libraries were sequenced paired-end with 100 bp reads on an Illumina HiSeq2000. The original methods were these. Raw data were processed with SOAPnuke, discarding reads with adapters, uncalled bases, mean Phred below 15, or no exact constant-primer or identifier match. High-quality paired reads were merged with COPE v1.2.5, and unique nucleotide sequences were defined as clonotypes. MiTCR v1.1 was used to align the clonotypes against IMGT TRBV, TRBD and TRBJ reference segments. Analysis was restricted to V-J combinations with a frequency above 0.0001, which covered about 99% of repertoires. The TCS score was defined as the ratio of F50 (clonal expansion) to E x V (chaos), calculated using BLOSUM62-based TCRdist between CDR3 peptides within each V-J. Welch's t-statistics and random forest reduced 450 to 600 V-J features to under 15, which were used in a naive Bayes classifier (R e1071). Using fastp trimming at Q25 and MiXCR clonotype assembly, TCRdb reanalyzed the public sequencing data and kept in-frame beta chains. Each record represents a unique CDR3 protein, reported with the most common genes and DNA among its rows. The V and J calls were not made by the authors but by TCRdb's processing. A total of a few hundred thousand distinct CDR3 sequences appear in this sample, less than 20% of them only once. The ten largest clonotypes hold about 56% of the sample.

The sequenced sample was blood. This sequence uses TRBV11-3 and TRBJ2-5; TRBD2 aligns with 7 central bases. The TCR sequence derives from a woman aged 45 to 65 with Graves' hyperthyroidism. The sequenced DNA is TGTGCCAGCAGCTCCCCGAGAGGGGAGGGGGAGACCCAGTACTTC. Translated, it gives CASSSPRGEGETQYF.